These 3 T cell receptor beta chains were all obtained from the same sample, sequenced in a study of T cells after yellow fever vaccination. TCRdb used MiXCR to reprocess the 5' RACE reads, holding one entry per CDR3 protein. The data hold about 63,000 distinct CDR3 sequences, with 6.5% to 8% observed a single time. Sample: CD8+ T cells sorted from PBMCs, taken 15 days after the yellow fever booster vaccination. Receptors were obtained from a man aged 25 to 40 who received the YFV17D yellow fever vaccine.

This clonotype was observed at least ten times. This chain uses TRBV27 with TRBJ2-7, with 9 bases lining up with TRBD1. V lost 5 bases, J lost 3 bases, and 5 bases stayed unmatched. Germline lookup yields CDR1 MNHEY and CDR2 SMNVEV (reference sequence). There are 14 residues in the CDR3. The CDR3 is CASSPDRGNYEQYF. The CDR3 nucleotides are TGTGCCAGCAGTCCAGACAGGGGGAACTACGAGCAGTACTTC.

Notes on this clonotype: A clone one base away is much larger, so this may be a read error. V gene TRBV7-6 combines with J gene TRBJ2-3; 9 bases are shared with TRBD2. After removal of 4 bases from V and 5 bases from J, the junction contained 10 bases not matched to a gene. This CDR3 is built from 16 residues. Germline lookup yields CDR1 SGHVS and CDR2 FNYEAQ. The DNA for the CDR3 is TGTGCCAGCAGCTCACCGGTAGCGGGAGTGTTAGATACGCAGTATTTT. This gives the protein CASSSPVAGVLDTQYF. Full variable domain (remainder filled in from reference TRBV7-6 and TRBJ2-3): GAGVSQSPRYKVTKRGQDVALRCDPISGHVSLYWYRQALGQGPEFLTYFNYEAQQDKSGLPNDRFSAERPEGSISTLTIQRTEQRDSAMYRCASSSPVAGVLDTQYFGPGTRLTVL.

The table lists this clonotype with many counts. The genes are TRBV15 and TRBJ2-1; no definite D call. Trimming cost V 0 bases and J 4 bases, with 7 bases left between them. Germline loops: CDR1 LNHNV, CDR2 YYDKDF (reference sequence). The CDR3 is 14 residues long. Here the CDR3 reads CATSRDLSYNEQFF. The CDR3 coding sequence is TGTGCCACCAGCAGAGATCTCAGTTACAATGAGCAGTTCTTC.